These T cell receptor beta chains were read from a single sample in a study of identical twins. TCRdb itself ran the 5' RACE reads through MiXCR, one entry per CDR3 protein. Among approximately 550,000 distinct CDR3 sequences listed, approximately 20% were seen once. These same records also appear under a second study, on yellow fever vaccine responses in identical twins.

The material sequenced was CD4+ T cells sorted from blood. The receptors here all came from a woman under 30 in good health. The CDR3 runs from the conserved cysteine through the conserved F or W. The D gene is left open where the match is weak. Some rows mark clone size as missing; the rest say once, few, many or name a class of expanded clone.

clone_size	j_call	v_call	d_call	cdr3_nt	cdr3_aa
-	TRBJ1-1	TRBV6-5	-	TGTGCCAGCAGTTACGGCAGGGGGAACACTGAAGCTTTCTTT	CASSYGRGNTEAFF
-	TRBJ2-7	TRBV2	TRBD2	TGTGCCAGCACCACCGGACTAGCCTACGAGCAGTACTTC	CASTTGLAYEQYF
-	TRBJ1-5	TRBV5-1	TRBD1	TGCGCCAGCAGCGTACAGGGGGGCAATCAGCCCCAGCATTTT	CASSVQGGNQPQHF
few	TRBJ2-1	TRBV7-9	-	TGTGCCAGCAGTAGCCGTAGCTTTTTCGAGCAGTTCTTC	CASSSRSFFEQFF
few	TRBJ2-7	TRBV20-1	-	TGCAGTGCTAGATATCAGGGTTACGAGCAGTACTTC	CSARYQGYEQYF
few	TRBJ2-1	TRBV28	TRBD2	TGTGCCAGCAAGGCTAGCGGGGGGCTGAATGAGCAGTTCTTC	CASKASGGLNEQFF
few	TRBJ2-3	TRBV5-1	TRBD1	TGCGCCAGCAGCTTGAGGGGACAGTTCACAGATACGCAGTATTTT	CASSLRGQFTDTQYF
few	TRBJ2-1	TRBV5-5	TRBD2	TGTGCCAGCAGCTTTAGCGGGGGGGCGGATGAGCAGTTCTTC	CASSFSGGADEQFF
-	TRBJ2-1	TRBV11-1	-	TGTGCCAGCAGCCAAATGACAACAGGGTCGAGCTCCTACAATGAGCAGTTCTTC	CASSQMTTGSSSYNEQFF
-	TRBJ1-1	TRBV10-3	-	TGTGCCATCAGCTCGGGGGGACATAGGACTGAAGCTTTCTTT	CAISSGGHRTEAFF
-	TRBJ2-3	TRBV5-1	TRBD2	TGCGCCAGCAGGACGACTAGCGGGGGGCTGAATACGCAGTATTTT	CASRTTSGGLNTQYF
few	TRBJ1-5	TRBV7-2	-	TGTGCCAGCAGCTTATGGAATCAGCCCCAGCATTTT	CASSLWNQPQHF
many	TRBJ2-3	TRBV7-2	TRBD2	TGTGCCAGCAGCACCCGGGGGGCGGGGGGTGCAGATACGCAGTATTTT	CASSTRGAGGADTQYF
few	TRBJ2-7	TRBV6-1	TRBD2	TGTGCCACACACCGGGGGGGAGACAGTTCCTACGAGCAGTACTTC	CATHRGGDSSYEQYF
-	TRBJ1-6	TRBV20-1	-	TGCAGCGCGACCTTTGGGGTCTTTAATTCACCCCTCCACTTT	CSATFGVFNSPLHF